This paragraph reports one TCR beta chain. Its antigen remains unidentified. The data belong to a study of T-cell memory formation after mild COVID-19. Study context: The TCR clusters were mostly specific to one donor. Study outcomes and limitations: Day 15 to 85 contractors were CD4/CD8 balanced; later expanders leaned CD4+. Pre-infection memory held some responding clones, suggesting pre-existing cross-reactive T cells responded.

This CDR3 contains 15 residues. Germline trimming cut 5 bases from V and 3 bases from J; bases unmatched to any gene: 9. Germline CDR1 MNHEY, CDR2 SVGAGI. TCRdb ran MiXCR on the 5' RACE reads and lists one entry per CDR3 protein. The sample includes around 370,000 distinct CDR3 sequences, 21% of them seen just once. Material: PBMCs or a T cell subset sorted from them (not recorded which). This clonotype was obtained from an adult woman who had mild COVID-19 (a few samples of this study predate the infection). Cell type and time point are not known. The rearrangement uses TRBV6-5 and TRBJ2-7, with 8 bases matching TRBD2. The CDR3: CASSIGGGHFYEQYF. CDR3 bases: TGTGCCAGCAGTATCGGCGGGGGGCACTTCTACGAGCAGTACTTC.